Listed below are T cell receptor beta chains from one sample, sequenced in a study of blood T cells in healthy people across ages. TCRdb recomputed calls from the 5' RACE reads with MiXCR, one row per CDR3 protein. The sample includes about 1.4 million distinct CDR3 sequences, around 59% seen only once; the top ten take 6.5% to 8.5%. The sample comprised blood. The receptors derive from a man younger than 35 in good health. The CDR3 runs from the conserved cysteine through the conserved F or W. A D gene is named only where the DNA matches it firmly. Size tells how often a clone was seen (once, few, many) or the class of an expanded clone, and some rows leave it out.

clone size	J gene	D gene	V gene	CDR3 protein	CDR3 DNA
once	TRBJ2-7	TRBD2	TRBV12-3/TRBV12-4	CASGVTGGINEQYF	TGTGCCAGCGGAGTCACGGGGGGGATCAATGAGCAGTACTTC
.	TRBJ1-2	.	TRBV7-2	CASSLRQGGEWGYTF	TGTGCCAGCAGCTTAAGGCAGGGAGGGGAGTGGGGCTACACCTTC
.	TRBJ2-6	TRBD2	TRBV7-9	CASSWTSGSSGANVLTF	TGTGCCAGCAGCTGGACTAGCGGGAGCTCTGGGGCCAACGTCCTGACTTTC
.	TRBJ2-6	.	TRBV11-2	CASSFQGPSGANVLTF	TGTGCCAGCAGCTTTCAGGGCCCCTCTGGGGCCAACGTCCTGACTTTC
few	TRBJ2-6	TRBD1	TRBV4-1	CASSPQTGGSGANVLTF	TGCGCCAGCAGCCCCCAGACAGGGGGATCTGGGGCCAACGTCCTGACTTTC
few	TRBJ2-1	TRBD2	TRBV4-2	CASSQAGGGHNEQFF	TGTGCCAGCAGCCAAGCGGGGGGGGGACACAATGAGCAGTTCTTC
once	TRBJ2-3	TRBD2	TRBV5-1	CASSSGWREVTDTQYF	TGCGCCAGCAGCTCCGGATGGCGGGAGGTGACAGATACGCAGTATTTT
.	TRBJ2-5	.	TRBV12-3/TRBV12-4	CASSLARTQETQYF	TGTGCCAGCAGTTTAGCGAGGACCCAAGAGACCCAGTACTTC
.	TRBJ1-2	.	TRBV28	CASSPQELLQYTF	TGTGCCAGCAGTCCTCAGGAGCTTCTGCAGTACACCTTC
.	TRBJ1-2	TRBD1	TRBV12-3/TRBV12-4	CASSTGTGENYGYTF	TGTGCCAGCAGTACAGGGACAGGGGAAAACTATGGCTACACCTTC
.	TRBJ1-2	.	TRBV4-1	CASSQEVGGTNYGYTF	TGCGCCAGCAGCCAAGAGGTGGGGGGGACTAACTATGGCTACACCTTC
few	TRBJ2-1	.	TRBV6-5	CASFWNNEQFF	TGTGCCAGCTTTTGGAACAATGAGCAGTTCTTC
.	TRBJ1-2	.	TRBV28	CASSHTDSRANVFGYTF	TGTGCCAGCAGTCACACGGACAGTCGGGCGAATGTTTTTGGCTACACCTTC
.	TRBJ2-1	.	TRBV20-1	CSASLGALTDQFF	TGCAGTGCTAGCTTGGGCGCCTTAACAGATCAGTTCTTC
few	TRBJ1-6	.	TRBV4-1	CASSQVAGTENSPLHF	TGCGCCAGCAGCCAAGTCGCCGGGACGGAGAATTCACCCCTCCACTTT
.	TRBJ2-1	.	TRBV13	CASSLGWGKNNEQFF	TGTGCCAGCAGCTTAGGCTGGGGCAAAAACAATGAGCAGTTCTTC
.	TRBJ2-1	.	TRBV7-9	CASSFTSGAESDEQFF	TGTGCCAGCAGCTTTACGTCCGGGGCTGAGTCCGATGAGCAGTTCTTC
few	TRBJ2-1	.	TRBV6-2/TRBV6-3	CASSYSLANEQFF	TGTGCCAGCAGTTACTCTTTAGCCAATGAGCAGTTCTTC
few	TRBJ2-7	TRBD2	TRBV28	CASTLTSGGLSEMQYF	TGTGCCAGCACCCTGACTAGCGGGGGATTAAGCGAAATGCAGTACTTC